Detailed here is one T cell receptor beta chain. The study separated CD4+ cells into CD45RA+ naive and CD45RA-negative memory subsets. Sequencing used immunoSEQ multiplex PCR; TCRdb keeps in-frame clones, though not all of them. The table records roughly 2.6 million clones, roughly 92% of them present only once. The sample belongs to a study of shared clonotypes between healthy human individuals. Study-level information: Three CD4 naive, three CD4 memory, two CD8 naive and one CD8 memory plate were used per donor.

Germline values: CDR1 MNHEY, CDR2 SMNVEV (reference sequence). With V trimmed by 7 bases and J by 5 bases, 10 bases remained unmatched. The CDR3 sequence is 14 residues long. Sequencing was carried out using naive CD4+ T cells sorted from blood. Subset noted: CD45RA+ positively selected. This rearrangement joins TRBV27 to TRBJ2-7; TRBD2 aligns across 8 bases. The TCR was taken from a man younger than 35 in good health. The CDR3: CASTTYGTSHEQYF. The DNA for the CDR3 is TGTGCCAGCACCACATACGGGACTAGTCACGAGCAGTACTTC.